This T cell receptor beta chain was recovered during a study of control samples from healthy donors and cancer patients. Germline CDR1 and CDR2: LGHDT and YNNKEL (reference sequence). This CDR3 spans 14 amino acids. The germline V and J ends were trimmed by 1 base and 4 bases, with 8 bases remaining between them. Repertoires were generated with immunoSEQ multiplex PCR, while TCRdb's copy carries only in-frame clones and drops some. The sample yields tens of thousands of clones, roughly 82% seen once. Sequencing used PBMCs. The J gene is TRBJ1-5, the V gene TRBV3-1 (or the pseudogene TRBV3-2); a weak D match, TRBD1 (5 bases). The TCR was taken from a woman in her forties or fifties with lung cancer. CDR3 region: CASSQGGANQPQHF. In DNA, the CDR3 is TGTGCCAGCAGCCAAGGAGGGGCGAATCAGCCCCAGCATTTT.